A selection of T cell receptor beta chains follows, all from one sample in a study of cytomegalovirus exposure and HLA in healthy donors. The data were produced by immunoSEQ multiplex PCR, yet TCRdb's version contains in-frame clones alone and is incomplete. The sample has around 120,000 clones, more than 75% seen once; the top ten hold under 5%. The sample consisted of PBMCs. The receptor source for this set is a man between 18 and 35 years old in good health and CMV-seronegative. The CDR3 runs from the conserved cysteine through the conserved F or W. D genes are given only for firm matches. Not all rows give a size; the values are once, few, many and, for expanded clones, a class.

TRBV29-1	NA	TRBJ2-2	once	TGCAGCGCCGGGTCGGGGATAGACCGGGAGCTGTTTTTT	CSAGSGIDRELFF
TRBV10-3	NA	TRBJ1-1	NA	TGTGCCATCAGCCCAGATCCGAACACTGAAGCTTTCTTT	CAISPDPNTEAFF
TRBV7-8	NA	TRBJ2-7	NA	TGTGCCAACAGCTTCCGACAGGAGACCACCGAGCAGTACTTC	CANSFRQETTEQYF
TRBV11-1	TRBD2	TRBJ2-7	NA	TGTGCCAGCAGCCTCCGCGTAGCGGGAGTTTCCGAGCAGTACTTC	CASSLRVAGVSEQYF
TRBV7-2	TRBD2	TRBJ2-3	NA	TGTGCCAGCAGCTTATTCTTCCTAGCGGGGCACACAGATACGCAGTATTTT	CASSLFFLAGHTDTQYF
TRBV27	NA	TRBJ2-3	once	TGTGCCAGCAGTTTGAACGGTGAAGATACGCAGTATTTT	CASSLNGEDTQYF
TRBV19	NA	TRBJ2-6	few	TGTGCCAGTAGTACCCCCCGGGTAGTGCTGAGCTCTGGGGCCAACGTCCTGACTTTC	CASSTPRVVLSSGANVLTF
TRBV7-6	TRBD1	TRBJ1-5	NA	TGTGCCAGCAGCTTAGAGCCACCGGGACAGGGCTATCAGCCCCAGCATTTT	CASSLEPPGQGYQPQHF
TRBV11-2	TRBD2	TRBJ2-7	once	TGTGCCAGCAGCCTCACGAGTGGGCTAGCGGGTCCCCCCCTCGAGCAGTACTTC	CASSLTSGLAGPPLEQYF
TRBV5-5	TRBD2	TRBJ2-1	NA	TGTGCCAGCAGCCCTCGGAGGAGCGGGGTGATCAATGAGCAGTTCTTC	CASSPRRSGVINEQFF
TRBV25-1	NA	TRBJ1-1	once	TGTGCCAGCTCCAGAGGCGGGAACACTGAAGCTTTCTTT	CASSRGGNTEAFF